The present T cell receptor beta chain was sequenced within a study of blood T cell repertoires in COVID-19. Overall study context: PBMCs, B-cell-depleted T cells, or T cells provided the cDNA or gDNA that made up the material.

How the authors handled the data: Scientists estimated how many nucleated cells there were by amplifying reference gene primers. TCRdb's table, derived via immunoSEQ multiplex PCR, lists solely in-frame clones and lacks some. D and trimming come from the DNA, and the V and J calls and clone size come from that table. Seen here are 200,000 to 300,000 clones, about nine tenths observed once, and the top ten hold around 1.7%. Germline CDR1 is MNHNS and CDR2 is SASEGT. This CDR3 is 18 amino acids long. Trimming removed 2 bases from V and 9 bases from J, with 23 bases in between. Donors of Cohort 3 who recovered were those that had two negative PCRs, clearance, or symptom resolution.

The J gene is TRBJ1-6, the V gene TRBV6-1; D remains ambiguous. This TCR was recovered from a man in his forties who had recovered from COVID-19. Material for sequencing was PBMCs or T cells enriched from blood (not recorded which). CDR3 region: CASSEFGTTASWGSPLHF. DNA of the CDR3: TGTGCCAGCAGTGAATTCGGAACGACGGCTAGCTGGGGTTCACCCCTCCACTTT.